This TCR beta chain stems from a study of shared clonotypes between healthy human individuals. Findings and caveats of the study: Non-shared clonotypes had lower generation probabilities than those shared by all four donors. An anticipated effect of sequencing depth on clonotype sharing among donors was recognized.

Of note for this clone: Its target is unknown. This specimen includes other DNA sequences encoding the same CDR3.

The table came from immunoSEQ multiplex PCR; TCRdb's copy has only in-frame clones and leaves some out. The table shows 1.6 million or so clones, with around 98.5% occurring only once. The study drew its donors from healthy HIV-negative adults without recent acute infections or vaccinations. Partitioning of CD4+ cells yielded a CD45RA+ naive subset and a CD45RA-negative memory subset. The receptor was isolated from a man under 40 in good health. The sequencing sample was made of naive CD4+ T cells sorted from blood. Subset described: CD45RA+ positively selected.

The CDR3 here is CASSQGLYNEQFF. CDR3 bases: TGTGCCAGCAGCCAAGGGCTGTATAATGAGCAGTTCTTC. V and J are TRBV14 and TRBJ2-1; D not resolved. V was cut by 1 base and J by 7 bases, with 8 bases left in between. The germline V gene encodes CDR1 SGHDN and CDR2 FVKESK. The CDR3 extends over 13 amino acids.